The 21 T cell receptor beta chains below all came from one sample that was sequenced in a study of neurological immune-mediated disorders. TCRdb fed the 5' RACE reads into MiXCR, producing one record per CDR3 protein. The sample holds 50,000 to 60,000 distinct CDR3 sequences; over 3.5% are singletons and the top ten take 1.5% to 2%. The sequenced material came from CD4+ T cells from blood. These receptors originate from a woman between 35 and 50 years old with multiple sclerosis.

This clonotype was observed at least ten times. The chain joins TRBV5-1 to TRBJ2-3; the match to TRBD1 covers 9 bases. Germline V gene lookup returns CDR1 SGHRS and CDR2 YFSETQ. The ends lost 0 bases at V and 3 bases at J; junction bases unmatched: 5. The CDR3 extends over 16 amino acids. The CDR3 here is CASSLAGTGTTDTQYF. CDR3 bases: TGCGCCAGCAGCTTGGCCGGGACAGGGACTACAGATACGCAGTATTTT.

This clonotype was seen ten or more times. The V and J genes are TRBV27 and TRBJ2-7; D gene ambiguous. CDR3 length: 13 amino acids. CDR1 and CDR2 (germline): MNHEY, SMNVEV (reference sequence). V gave up 2 bases and J gave up 3 bases, with 8 bases separating them. Written as DNA, the CDR3 is TGTGCCAGCAGTTTACATCAAAACTACGAGCAGTACTTC. Its translation: CASSLHQNYEQYF.

At least ten counts were recorded for this clonotype. This chain joins TRBV7-3 and TRBJ2-3, with TRBD2 identical over 10 bases. The V and J ends lost 0 bases and 5 bases, in that order; junction bases with no gene match: 8. The CDR3 runs 17 residues. Germline V gene data show CDR1 as SGHTA and CDR2 as FQGTGA. The CDR3 sequence is CASSLTPSGGAGDTQYF. CDR3 sequence (DNA): TGTGCCAGCAGCTTAACCCCCAGCGGGGGGGCCGGAGATACGCAGTATTTT.

This clonotype was counted ten times or more. J is TRBJ2-1 and V is TRBV6-5, with D perhaps assigned TRBD1 or TRBD2 (5 bases each). CDR3 length: 13 residues. Trimming removed 6 bases at V and 7 bases at J, with 13 bases between. The germline V gene encodes CDR1 MNHEY and CDR2 SVGAGI. The CDR3 region has the DNA TGTGCCAGCAGGCCCCCTGGGGGTAATGAGCAGTTCTTC. Encoded protein: CASRPPGGNEQFF.

In its sample, this clonotype was seen many times. J is TRBJ2-1 and V is TRBV20-1, with D unclear. V was shortened by 6 bases and J by 13 bases, with 16 bases between the two germline ends. CDR3 size: 11 residues. The germline CDR1 and CDR2 sequences are DFQATT and SNEGSKA (reference sequence). CDR3 sequence reads: CSAQDGPAQFF. As DNA, the CDR3 is TGCAGTGCCCAGGACGGGCCCGCTCAGTTCTTC.

In this sample, this clonotype turned up many times. The chain couples TRBV5-1 to TRBJ2-1; D is unresolved. This CDR3 region has 12 residues. Germline V gene sequence: CDR1 SGHRS, CDR2 YFSETQ. Between the trimmed V and J ends, which lost 4 bases and 6 bases, there was a span of 8 bases. CDR3 amino acids: CASSLPSNEQFF. The CDR3 DNA reads TGCGCCAGCAGCCTCCCCTCCAATGAGCAGTTCTTC. Supplemented by reference TRBV5-1 and TRBJ2-1, the full variable domain reads KAGVTQTPRYLIKTRGQQVTLSCSPISGHRSVSWYQQTPGQGLQFLFEYFSETQRNKGNFPGRFSGRQFSNSRSEMNVSTLELGDSALYLCASSLPSNEQFFGPGTRLTVL.

This clonotype was recorded at least ten times. V gene TRBV7-6 combines with J gene TRBJ2-7; D remains unclear. CDR1 SGHVS and CDR2 FNYEAQ come from the germline V gene. The V end was cut by 0 bases, the J end by 3 bases, with 9 bases between. This CDR3 is built from 14 residues. The CDR3 DNA follows: TGTGCCAGCAGCTTAGCGTCGTCAGACTACGAGCAGTACTTC. This translates into CASSLASSDYEQYF.

The table lists this clonotype with many counts. This chain links TRBV24-1 with TRBJ1-4; a possible D gene is TRBD1 (5 bases). V lost 8 bases, J lost 6 bases, and 12 bases lay in between. CDR1 KGHDR and CDR2 SFDVKD come from the germline V gene. The CDR3 consists of 13 residues. CDR3 in amino acids: CATNPGEYEKLFF. The CDR3 region has the DNA TGTGCCACCAACCCGGGGGAGTATGAAAAACTGTTTTTT.

This clonotype was detected many times. The chain employs TRBV5-1 and TRBJ1-5, with 9 bases lining up with TRBD1. The CDR3 is made up of 15 amino acids. V shed 3 bases, J shed 4 bases, and the junction held 5 bases outside the gene matches. In germline, CDR1 is SGHRS, CDR2 YFSETQ. This CDR3 reads CASSWEGTGNQPQHF. The DNA of the CDR3 is TGCGCCAGCAGCTGGGAAGGGACAGGGAATCAGCCCCAGCATTTT.

At least ten counts were recorded for this clonotype. The chain carries TRBV5-4 and TRBJ1-2, with a possible D match to TRBD1 (6 bases). The CDR3 length is 13 residues. The germline gives CDR1 SGHNT, CDR2 YYREEE (reference sequence). The V end lost 4 bases, the J end lost 8 bases, and 15 bases lay between the germline ends. CDR3 nucleotide sequence: TGTGCCAGCAGCAGCCAGGGGATTGGCGGCTACACCTTC. This gives the protein CASSSQGIGGYTF.

This clonotype was counted at least ten times. In nucleotides, the CDR3 is TGTGCCAGCAGTTTATTATCTGCCGGGACATTGACTGAAGCTTTCTTT. Residues: CASSLLSAGTLTEAFF. This chain uses TRBV28 with TRBJ1-1; weak D call: TRBD1 (6 bases). Trimming took 1 base from V and 5 from J, leaving 17 bases between them. Germline-derived CDR1 and CDR2 are MDHEN and SYDVKM. CDR3 size: 16 residues.

The table lists this clonotype with many counts. This chain joins TRBV4-1 and TRBJ1-1, with 7 bases that match TRBD1. In germline, CDR1 is MGHRA, CDR2 YSYEKL. The V and J ends lost 4 bases and 4 bases, in that order; junction bases with no gene match: 9. CDR3 length equals 15 residues. The CDR3 coding sequence is TGCGCCAGCAGCCGACAGGGCGGAGGGGGCACTGAAGCTTTCTTT. It codes for CASSRQGGGGTEAFF.

This clonotype was recorded at least ten times. The genes are TRBV18 and TRBJ2-1; unclear D gene. Looked up from germline, CDR1 is KGHSH and CDR2 is LQKENI. Trimming stripped 2 bases from V and 7 bases from J, with 9 bases between. The CDR3 is made up of 13 amino acids. CDR3 coding DNA: TGTGCCAGCTCACCAGAGTTAGGTAATGAGCAGTTCTTC. It translates to CASSPELGNEQFF.

This clonotype appeared a few times. V usage is TRBV7-9 and J usage is TRBJ2-1; 12 nucleotides align to TRBD2. The J segment lost 8 bases and the V segment lost 6 bases, leaving 11 bases of the junction unmatched. CDR1 and CDR2 (germline): SEHNR, FQNEAQ (reference sequence). CDR3 size: 16 residues. CDR3: CASRNPLAGGPDEQFF. CDR3 nucleotides: TGTGCCAGCAGAAACCCTCTAGCGGGGGGGCCGGATGAGCAGTTCTTC. Together with reference TRBV7-9 and TRBJ2-1, the CDR3 gives the full variable domain: DTGVSQNPRHKITKRGQNVTFRCDPISEHNRLYWYRQTLGQGPEFLTYFQNEAQLEKSRLLSDRFSAERPKGSFSTLEIQRTEQGDSAMYLCASRNPLAGGPDEQFFGPGTRLTVL.

This clonotype was seen ten or more times. This sequence joins TRBV29-1 and TRBJ2-7; D gene ambiguous. Germline CDR1 SQVTM, CDR2 ANQGSEA. The CDR3 contains 13 residues. Trimming removed 1 base from V and 0 bases from J, with 7 bases in between. The CDR3 spells CSVEGPVSYEQYF. DNA of the CDR3: TGCAGCGTTGAAGGGCCAGTCTCCTACGAGCAGTACTTC.

The chain combines TRBV7-9 with TRBJ1-4; D is uncertain. Germline assignment: CDR1 SEHNR and CDR2 FQNEAQ (reference sequence). The CDR3 has 12 amino acids. Trimming pared 2 bases from V and 8 bases from J, leaving 6 bases between. In DNA form, the CDR3 reads TGTGCCAGCAGCTTATTACCCGAAAAACTGTTTTTT. Translated: CASSLLPEKLFF.

This clonotype has a count of ten or more. The chain carries TRBV5-1 and TRBJ1-3, with D unresolved. The germline V gene has CDR1 SGHRS and CDR2 YFSETQ. CDR3 length equals 14 residues. The V gene lost 0 bases and the J gene lost 4 bases, with 8 bases spanning the gap. The CDR3 region is CASSLEAAGNTIYF. CDR3 coding DNA: TGCGCCAGCAGCTTGGAGGCAGCGGGAAACACCATATATTTT.

This clonotype was picked up a small number of times. This may be a read error: a much more frequent sequence differs by one nucleotide. This chain connects TRBV19 to TRBJ1-6; D uncertain. Germline values: CDR1 LNHDA, CDR2 SQIVND (reference sequence). The CDR3 has 11 amino acids. The CDR3 here is CVSSMGGSLHF. DNA of the CDR3: TGTGTCAGTAGTATGGGCGGATCCCTCCACTTT.

In this sample, this clonotype turned up many times. V and J are TRBV6-5 and TRBJ2-3; D possibly uses TRBD1 or TRBD2 (5 bases each). This CDR3 region has 17 residues. The germline CDR1 and CDR2 sequences are MNHEY and SVGAGI. V shed 6 bases and J shed 1 base, with 20 bases lying between them. The CDR3 protein is CASSFSRSRDGTDTQYF. Written as DNA, the CDR3 is TGTGCCAGCAGCTTTTCAAGGTCCAGGGACGGCACAGATACGCAGTATTTT.

This clonotype was picked up many times. The rearrangement joins TRBV12-3 or TRBV12-4 to TRBJ1-1; D uncertain. CDR3 length: 11 amino acids. V lost 7 bases to trimming and J lost 8 bases, with 11 bases between them. Written as DNA, the CDR3 is TGTGCCAGCATCTCGCCAGCGGAAGCTTTCTTT. Amino acid sequence: CASISPAEAFF.

This clonotype was seen at least ten times. V gene TRBV7-9 combines with J gene TRBJ2-3, with unresolved D. Germline assignment: CDR1 SEHNR and CDR2 FQNEAQ (reference sequence). V was clipped by 5 bases and J by 2 bases, with 5 bases between them. The CDR3 loop spans 12 amino acids. The CDR3 DNA follows: TGTGCCAGCAGCCCCAACACAGATACGCAGTATTTT. It encodes CASSPNTDTQYF.